This is a list of T cell receptor beta chains from one sample in a study of cytomegalovirus exposure and HLA in healthy donors. Assay used: immunoSEQ multiplex PCR; TCRdb lists only in-frame clones, some missing. The sample consists of around 160,000 clones, just under 85% of them appearing once. The sample was PBMCs. The receptors come from a young man in good health and CMV-seropositive. Each CDR3 is given with its conserved first and last residue.

J: TRBJ1-5
V: TRBV7-9
CDR3: CASSLSGQGNQPQHF

J: TRBJ2-7
V: TRBV6-5
CDR3: CASGFARGYEQYF

J: TRBJ1-5
V: TRBV4-2
CDR3: CASSQDIEIRGGQPQHF

J: TRBJ1-5
V: TRBV6-6
CDR3: CASSSGNQPQHF

J: TRBJ2-5
V: TRBV18
CDR3: CASQRGKQETQYF

J: TRBJ1-6
V: TRBV5-1
CDR3: CASSWTGVGNSPLHF

J: TRBJ1-4
V: TRBV20-1
CDR3: CSARAGEKLFF

J: TRBJ2-3
V: TRBV5-4
CDR3: CASSLDYSLEDTQYF

J: TRBJ2-1
V: TRBV15
CDR3: CATSRDWTGSSYNEQFF

J: TRBJ2-5
V: TRBV7-9
CDR3: CASRLAGQITGETQYF

J: TRBJ1-1
V: TRBV9
CDR3: CASSVGLRQGMDTEAFF

J: TRBJ1-1
V: TRBV20-1
CDR3: CSARPTGTAFF

J: TRBJ2-7
V: TRBV5-1
CDR3: CASSLSGGPQGYEQYF